Presented here are 10 T cell receptor beta chains from one specimen sequenced in a study of CD8 T cells in Susac syndrome. The RNA input was roughly 0.45 to 1 ug, and it was reverse transcribed with random hexamers. TCRdb re-called the immunoSEQ multiplex PCR reads through MiXCR, storing one row per CDR3 protein. This sample carries 85,000 to 130,000 distinct CDR3 sequences, less than 95% of them seen once, and the ten largest clones take approximately 0.41%. The material sequenced was CD8+ T cells from PBMCs. All receptors come from a human donor with Susac syndrome.

The chain joins TRBV5-1 to TRBJ1-1; 10 nucleotides line up with TRBD1. V dropped 3 bases and J dropped 0; count of bases not matched to a gene: 11. CDR3 size: 18 residues. Germline-derived CDR1 and CDR2 are SGHRS and YFSETQ. CDR3 DNA sequence: TGCGCCAGCAGCTCAAGACCGGGACAGGGGCCAATGAACACTGAAGCTTTCTTT. Residues: CASSSRPGQGPMNTEAFF. Using reference TRBV5-1 and TRBJ1-1 for the parts outside the CDR3, the full variable domain is KAGVTQTPRYLIKTRGQQVTLSCSPISGHRSVSWYQQTPGQGLQFLFEYFSETQRNKGNFPGRFSGRQFSNSRSEMNVSTLELGDSALYLCASSSRPGQGPMNTEAFFGQGTRLTVV.

The gene calls are TRBV29-1 and TRBJ2-5, with a tentative D call TRBD1 (6 bases). V dropped 2 bases and J dropped 4 bases, with 11 bases sitting between them. Germline CDR1 and CDR2: SQVTM and ANQGSEA. This CDR3 region has 13 residues. The CDR3 reads CSVEQGMGETQYF. As DNA, the CDR3 is TGCAGCGTTGAACAGGGGATGGGAGAGACCCAGTACTTC.

V usage is TRBV2 and J usage is TRBJ1-1; possible D gene TRBD1, 5 bases. Germline loops: CDR1 SNHLY, CDR2 FYNNEI. V lost 4 bases and J 3 bases, leaving 15 bases between the germline ends. The CDR3 runs to 15 residues. The CDR3 protein is CASSGSEGHYTEAFF. The CDR3 bases are TGTGCCAGCAGTGGGTCCGAGGGGCACTACACTGAAGCTTTCTTT.

The chain employs TRBV27 and TRBJ1-6; 7 positions agree with TRBD1. The CDR3 loop spans 17 amino acids. Germline V CDR1 and CDR2: MNHEY, SMNVEV (reference sequence). V gave up 5 bases and J gave up 7 bases; unmatched junction bases: 14. The CDR3 nucleotides read TGTGCCAGCAGTCCCAAGGGTATACAGGGGCGGAATTCACCCCTCCACTTT. It yields the protein CASSPKGIQGRNSPLHF.

This chain connects TRBV9 to TRBJ1-2; D gene ambiguous. CDR3 size: 14 residues. CDR1 is SGDLS and CDR2 is YYNGEE in the germline V gene. V lost 0 bases to trimming and J lost 0 bases, with 6 bases between them. CDR3 coding DNA: TGTGCCAGCAGCGTAGGGACGGCTAACTATGGCTACACCTTC. Protein: CASSVGTANYGYTF.

The chain combines TRBV2 with TRBJ2-7; 9 bases map to TRBD1. Per the germline V gene, CDR1 is SNHLY and CDR2 is FYNNEI. CDR3 length: 16 residues. The junction had 9 bases not matched to a gene; V was cut back by 4 bases and J by 2 bases. The CDR3, as DNA: TGTGCCAGCAGTGTCCCCTCGGGACAGGGAACCTACGAGCAGTACTTC. It translates to CASSVPSGQGTYEQYF.

This clonotype has only a few counts. The CDR3 DNA follows: TGTGCCAGCGGCGACAATGAGCAGTTCTTC. It codes for CASGDNEQFF. This sequence joins TRBV9 and TRBJ2-1; D is unresolved. Germline values: CDR1 SGDLS, CDR2 YYNGEE. The V gene lost 7 bases and the J gene lost 5 bases, with 4 bases spanning the gap. The CDR3 has 10 residues.

The chain uses TRBV7-2 and TRBJ2-1; tentative D call: TRBD2 (5 bases). V was clipped by 5 bases and J by 12 bases, with 14 bases between them. Per germline, CDR1 SGHTA and CDR2 FQGNSA. The CDR3 contains 12 residues. In nucleotides, the CDR3 is TGTGCCAGCAGCGAAACCCTAGCTGGGCAGTTCTTC. Encoded protein: CASSETLAGQFF.

V is TRBV5-1 and J is TRBJ2-7, with unresolved D. This CDR3 contains 14 residues. V was pared by 4 bases and J by 4 bases, with 15 bases between. CDR1 is SGHRS, CDR2 YFSETQ, per germline. The CDR3 is CASSPTGLPYEQYF. For the CDR3, the DNA is TGCGCCAGCAGCCCGACCGGGCTACCTTACGAGCAGTACTTC.

The J gene is TRBJ2-2, the V gene TRBV9; D gene uncertain. Germline V gene lookup returns CDR1 SGDLS and CDR2 YYNGEE. The V end lost 8 bases, the J end lost 3 bases, and 8 bases lay between the germline ends. This CDR3 is 12 amino acids long. CDR3 residues: CASSIDTGELFF. CDR3 DNA: TGTGCCAGTAGTATTGACACCGGGGAGCTGTTTTTT.